Listed here are 32 T cell receptor beta chains from one sample, sequenced in a study of T cell repertoires in cytomegalovirus infection. MiXCR, applied by TCRdb to the reads, yields one record per CDR3 protein. In the table there are about 55,000 distinct CDR3 sequences, roughly 20% of which are singletons. Their target antigens are unknown. Sequences were derived from CD8+ T cells from cultured PBMCs, sampled from culture after CMV antigen stimulation. These receptors came from a human donor in good health (CMV status not recorded). Some clones in this sample may be carry-over from other donors' samples.

The sample holds a few counts of this clonotype. V and J are TRBV6-2 or TRBV6-3 and TRBJ2-6, with 9 bases matching TRBD1. This CDR3 comprises 19 residues. V trimming: 5 bases; J trimming: 0 bases; junction bases outside the gene matches: 11. Germline V gene sequence: CDR1 MNHEY, CDR2 SVGEGT. Here the CDR3 reads CASSIPRTGAASGANVLTF. The CDR3, as DNA: TGTGCCAGCAGTATACCGCGGACAGGGGCGGCCTCTGGGGCCAACGTCCTGACTTTC.

This rearrangement joins TRBV7-2 to TRBJ2-2; a weak D match, TRBD1 (6 bases). The CDR3 runs to 16 residues. V was cut by 2 bases and J by 3 bases, with 13 bases left in between. CDR1 is SGHTA, CDR2 FQGNSA, per germline. CDR3 sequence (DNA): TGTGCCAGCAGCTTATTAAGGGGGATTTACACCGGGGAGCTGTTTTTT. Translating gives CASSLLRGIYTGELFF.

Only a few counts were recorded for this clonotype. The gene calls are TRBV7-6 and TRBJ2-7, with D tentatively TRBD1 (5 bases). The germline CDR1 and CDR2 sequences are SGHVS and FNYEAQ. Trimming left V 5 bases short and J 3 bases short, with 8 bases between. The CDR3 length is 12 residues. The CDR3 spells CASSDDSYEQYF. CDR3 in DNA: TGTGCCAGCAGCGATGACAGCTACGAGCAGTACTTC.

J is TRBJ1-5 and V is TRBV4-1; D remains ambiguous. Trimming took off 3 bases at V and 1 base at J, with 4 bases between the two ends. This CDR3 is 13 amino acids long. CDR1 is MGHRA, CDR2 YSYEKL, per germline. In DNA, the CDR3 is TGCGCCAGCAGCCACTTAAGCAATCAGCCCCAGCATTTT. As protein: CASSHLSNQPQHF.

The V gene is TRBV15, the J gene TRBJ1-2; weak D call: TRBD1 (5 bases). Germline V gives CDR1 LNHNV, CDR2 YYDKDF (reference sequence). There are 14 residues in the CDR3. Trimming took 1 base from V and 8 from J, leaving 14 bases between them. The CDR3 DNA follows: TGTGCCACCAGCAGAGCCAAAGGCAGGGAAGGCTACACCTTC. Its translation: CATSRAKGREGYTF.

The chain recombines TRBV5-6 with TRBJ2-7; D could derive from TRBD1 or TRBD2 (5 bases each). The CDR3 extends over 14 amino acids. From germline, CDR1 is SGHDT and CDR2 YYEEEE. The V gene lost 2 bases and the J gene lost 0 bases, with 9 bases spanning the gap. CDR3: CASSFWGSSYEQYF. The CDR3 nucleotides are TGTGCCAGCAGCTTTTGGGGGAGCTCCTACGAGCAGTACTTC.

The chain has TRBV7-9 and TRBJ2-7; TRBD1 agrees at 7 bases. Germline trimming cut 3 bases from V and 3 bases from J; bases unmatched to any gene: 5. Germline V lookup: CDR1 SEHNR, CDR2 FQNEAQ (reference sequence). The CDR3 is made up of 14 amino acids. CDR3 DNA: TGTGCCAGCAGCTTTTCACAGGGGATCTACGAGCAGTACTTC. It translates to CASSFSQGIYEQYF. The variable domain in full, with the rest retrieved from reference TRBV7-9 and TRBJ2-7, is DTGVSQNPRHKITKRGQNVTFRCDPISEHNRLYWYRQTLGQGPEFLTYFQNEAQLEKSRLLSDRFSAERPKGSFSTLEIQRTEQGDSAMYLCASSFSQGIYEQYFGPGTRLTVT.

This clonotype was recorded a few times. V gene TRBV6-1 combines with J gene TRBJ1-1, with D hard to call. This CDR3 is 15 amino acids long. V lost 0 bases and J 0 bases, leaving 8 bases between the germline ends. Germline V lookup: CDR1 MNHNS, CDR2 SASEGT. The CDR3 reads CASSEAGQLNTEAFF. The CDR3 nucleotides are TGTGCCAGCAGTGAAGCAGGCCAGTTGAACACTGAAGCTTTCTTT.

This clonotype appeared a few times. The chain carries TRBV12-3 or TRBV12-4 and TRBJ1-5; 9 bases map to TRBD1. Trimming removed 6 bases from V and 5 bases from J; junction bases left unmatched: 5. CDR3 size: 14 residues. CDR3 amino acids: CASRTGGLDQPQHF. In nucleotides, the CDR3 is TGTGCCAGCAGAACAGGGGGCCTAGATCAGCCCCAGCATTTT.

This clonotype was counted only a few times. This chain joins TRBV9 and TRBJ2-1; D not resolved. Germline assignment: CDR1 SGDLS and CDR2 YYNGEE. The CDR3 totals 15 residues. V dropped 0 bases and J dropped 0 bases, with 7 bases sitting between them. CDR3 residues: CASSVEQSSYNEQFF. Written as DNA, the CDR3 is TGTGCCAGCAGCGTAGAACAAAGCTCCTACAATGAGCAGTTCTTC.

V usage is TRBV27 and J usage is TRBJ1-2; D might be TRBD1 (6 bases). The V gene lost 4 bases and the J gene lost 2 bases, with 11 bases spanning the gap. CDR1 and CDR2 (germline): MNHEY, SMNVEV (reference sequence). The CDR3 runs 14 residues. This chain's CDR3 is CASSYSGANYGYTF. CDR3 nucleotide sequence: TGTGCCAGCAGTTACTCAGGGGCGAACTATGGCTACACCTTC.

The chain employs TRBV10-3 and TRBJ2-4; 7 bases fit TRBD1. V dropped 9 bases and J dropped 0; count of bases not matched to a gene: 2. Germline CDR1 is ENHRY and CDR2 is SYGVKD. This CDR3 is built from 13 residues. CDR3 DNA sequence: TGTGCCATACAGGGGCTAGCCAAAAACATTCAGTACTTC. This codes for CAIQGLAKNIQYF.

This chain uses TRBV20-1 with TRBJ2-1; perhaps TRBD2 as D (7 bases). Germline V gene lookup returns CDR1 DFQATT and CDR2 SNEGSKA (reference sequence). With 7 bases removed from V and 3 bases from J, the gap between germline ends came to 22 bases. The CDR3 is made up of 16 amino acids. This CDR3 reads CSVETSWGANYNEQFF. As DNA, the CDR3 is TGCAGTGTCGAGACTAGCTGGGGGGCCAACTACAATGAGCAGTTCTTC.

Ten or more counts support this clonotype. The CDR3 DNA reads as TGTGCCAGCAGCCAGCCCGGGCCCGGGTCCGGGGAGCTGTTTTTT. Translation: CASSQPGPGSGELFF. V usage is TRBV4-2 and J usage is TRBJ2-2; D gene unclear. Germline values: CDR1 LGHNA, CDR2 YNFKEQ. The CDR3 consists of 15 residues. Trimming took 3 bases from V and 6 from J, leaving 14 bases between them.

This clonotype came up a few times. The chain uses TRBV4-2 and TRBJ1-1; D is uncertain. Looked up from germline, CDR1 is LGHNA and CDR2 is YNFKEQ. The CDR3 has 12 residues. The V end lost 5 bases, the J end lost 4 bases, and 8 bases lay between the germline ends. CDR3 in amino acids: CASSDPGTEAFF. DNA of the CDR3: TGTGCCAGCAGCGATCCGGGCACTGAAGCTTTCTTT.

The V and J genes are TRBV4-3 and TRBJ2-7; TRBD1 matches 10 bases. Germline CDR1 is LGHNA and CDR2 is YSLEER. This CDR3 region has 18 residues. Trimming removed 0 bases from V and 3 bases from J; junction bases left unmatched: 11. The CDR3 nucleotides read TGCGCCAGCAGCCAAGAATGGACGGCTGGGACAGGGGACTACGAGCAGTACTTC. This sequence encodes CASSQEWTAGTGDYEQYF.

This chain links TRBV5-4 with TRBJ1-1, with D uncertain. CDR3 size: 13 residues. Germline CDR1 and CDR2: SGHNT and YYREEE (reference sequence). The V gene lost 1 base and the J gene lost 5 bases, with 9 bases spanning the gap. The CDR3 loop is CASSLSWGTEAFF. CDR3 sequence (DNA): TGTGCCAGCAGCTTGTCATGGGGTACTGAAGCTTTCTTT.

There are a few counts of this clonotype. The V call is TRBV7-9, the J call TRBJ2-3, with D possibly TRBD2 on 5 matching bases. The ends were cut back, 6 bases at V and 6 bases at J, with 19 bases in the middle. CDR3 length equals 15 residues. In germline, CDR1 is SEHNR, CDR2 FQNEAQ (reference sequence). CDR3 sequence: CASRLGREPGDTQYF. The DNA for the CDR3 is TGTGCCAGCAGACTCGGACGGGAACCCGGCGATACGCAGTATTTT.

The chain uses TRBV7-2 and TRBJ1-2; the D gene is possibly TRBD1 (5 bases). V dropped 3 bases and J dropped 11 bases, with 19 bases sitting between them. This CDR3 is built from 14 residues. Germline CDR1 SGHTA, CDR2 FQGNSA. The CDR3 protein is CASSLSSPLWGYTF. As DNA, the CDR3 is TGTGCCAGCAGCTTGTCCTCACCATTGTGGGGGTACACCTTC.

The chain joins TRBV19 to TRBJ1-1, with D uncertain. CDR1 LNHDA and CDR2 SQIVND come from the germline V gene (reference sequence). Trimming cost V 5 bases and J 0 bases, with 10 bases left between them. The CDR3 is 14 residues long. In DNA, the CDR3 is TGTGCCAGTAGTTTACCCGGGGTGAACACTGAAGCTTTCTTT. This codes for CASSLPGVNTEAFF.

The chain employs TRBV6-2 or TRBV6-3 and TRBJ2-1; 8 nucleotides align to TRBD2. Germline trimming cut 7 bases from V and 7 bases from J; bases unmatched to any gene: 6. The CDR3 has 13 residues. From germline, CDR1 is MNHEY and CDR2 SVGEGT. DNA of the CDR3: TGTGCCAGCACCGGGAGGGCCGGTAATGAGCAGTTCTTC. Protein: CASTGRAGNEQFF.

The chain couples TRBV9 to TRBJ1-5; D not certain. This CDR3 contains 12 residues. Germline CDR1 SGDLS, CDR2 YYNGEE. Trimming cost V 3 bases and J 5 bases, with 6 bases left between them. CDR3 coding DNA: TGTGCCAGCAGCGACGGGGATCAGCCCCAGCATTTT. It codes for CASSDGDQPQHF.

This clonotype was detected only a few times. The chain uses TRBV28 and TRBJ2-7, with D unclear. The CDR3 contains 15 residues. In germline, CDR1 is MDHEN, CDR2 SYDVKM. Trimming pared 2 bases from V and 6 bases from J, leaving 17 bases between. CDR3 loop: CASSLAAESAGEQYF. CDR3 in DNA: TGTGCCAGCAGTTTAGCGGCTGAAAGCGCCGGCGAGCAGTACTTC. Looking up the rest from reference TRBV28 and TRBJ2-7 gives the full variable domain: DVKVTQSSRYLVKRTGEKVFLECVQDMDHENMFWYRQDPGLGLRLIYFSYDVKMKEKGDIPEGYSVSREKKERFSLILESASTNQTSMYLCASSLAAESAGEQYFGPGTRLTVT.

V and J are TRBV25-1 and TRBJ2-2; D not resolved. This CDR3 region has 13 residues. Germline CDR1 reads MGHDK; CDR2 reads SYGVNS. V was trimmed by 3 bases and J by 3 bases, leaving 5 bases between them. In DNA, the CDR3 is TGTGCCAGCAGTGAGCGTTACACCGGGGAGCTGTTTTTT. It specifies CASSERYTGELFF.

The chain joins TRBV12-3 or TRBV12-4 to TRBJ2-7; D remains ambiguous. Between the trimmed V and J ends, which lost 6 bases and 5 bases, there was a span of 17 bases. The CDR3 sequence is 14 residues long. CDR3 DNA: TGTGCCAGCAGACCACGGCCTACGAGCGACGAGCAGTACTTC. Translation gives CASRPRPTSDEQYF.

The rearrangement joins TRBV6-1 to TRBJ2-1; D unclear. The germline V gene has CDR1 MNHNS and CDR2 SASEGT. The CDR3 is 16 amino acids. Trimming cost V 6 bases and J 8 bases, with 23 bases left between them. The CDR3 sequence: CASRRSRSPDMDEQFF. CDR3 bases: TGTGCCAGCAGGCGATCTCGGAGTCCGGATATGGATGAGCAGTTCTTC.

The chain joins TRBV7-2 to TRBJ2-7, with TRBD1 matching over 9 bases. The J segment lost 1 base and the V segment lost 2 bases, leaving 3 bases of the junction unmatched. Looked up from germline, CDR1 is SGHTA and CDR2 is FQGNSA. The CDR3 contains 15 residues. The CDR3 bases are TGTGCCAGCAGCTTATTCGGGACAGGGTCCTACGAGCAGTACTTC. Translating it yields CASSLFGTGSYEQYF.

The chain carries TRBV27 and TRBJ2-7; D is unresolved. The length of the CDR3 is 15 residues. V dropped 2 bases and J dropped 4 bases, with 15 bases sitting between them. The V gene's germline CDR1 is MNHEY and CDR2 SMNVEV (reference sequence). CDR3 amino acids: CASSLSEDTHYEQYF. CDR3 sequence (DNA): TGTGCCAGCAGTTTAAGTGAAGACACTCATTACGAGCAGTACTTC.

This chain uses TRBV7-9 with TRBJ2-1; D remains ambiguous. The germline V gene has CDR1 SEHNR and CDR2 FQNEAQ (reference sequence). Trimming removed 5 bases from V and 4 bases from J, with 15 bases in between. CDR3 length: 15 residues. The CDR3 DNA reads as TGTGCCAGCAGCCCCTTGGATCCCGAATACAATGAGCAGTTCTTC. This encodes CASSPLDPEYNEQFF.

A few counts support this clonotype. The chain has TRBV6-8 and TRBJ1-4; no clear D. The ends were cut back, 8 bases at V and 3 bases at J, with 13 bases in the middle. CDR1 MNHGY and CDR2 SAAAGT come from the germline V gene. The CDR3 loop spans 14 amino acids. CDR3 nucleotides: TGTGCCAGCGAATTTAGGGCAGCTAATGAAAAACTGTTTTTT. This codes for CASEFRAANEKLFF.

The gene calls are TRBV12-3 or TRBV12-4 and TRBJ1-6; D uncertain. The V gene lost 0 bases and the J gene lost 8 bases, with 14 bases spanning the gap. The CDR3 runs to 16 residues. CDR3 loop: CASSLAGASRYSPLHF. In DNA, the CDR3 is TGTGCCAGCAGTTTAGCCGGAGCCTCAAGATATTCACCCCTCCACTTT.

The chain joins TRBV7-2 to TRBJ2-1, with D possibly TRBD2 on 7 matching bases. Trimming removed 2 bases at V and 4 bases at J, with 18 bases between. Per germline, CDR1 SGHTA and CDR2 FQGNSA. CDR3 length equals 17 residues. CDR3 region: CASSLRGRGALYNEQFF. CDR3 in DNA: TGTGCCAGCAGCTTAAGGGGCCGGGGGGCCCTTTACAATGAGCAGTTCTTC. Variable domain in full (rest from reference TRBV7-2 and TRBJ2-1): GAGVSQSPSNKVTEKGKDVELRCDPISGHTALYWYRQSLGQGLEFLIYFQGNSAPDKSGLPSDRFSAERTGGSVSTLTIQRTQQEDSAVYLCASSLRGRGALYNEQFFGPGTRLTVL.